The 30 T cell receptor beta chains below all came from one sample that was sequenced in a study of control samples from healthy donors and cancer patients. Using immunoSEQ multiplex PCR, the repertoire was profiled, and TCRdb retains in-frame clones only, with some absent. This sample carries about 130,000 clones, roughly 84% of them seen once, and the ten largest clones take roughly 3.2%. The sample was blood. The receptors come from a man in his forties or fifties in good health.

For the CDR3, the DNA is TGTGCCAGCAGCTTGGAACAGTTCTACGAGCAGTACTTC. Its protein is CASSLEQFYEQYF. This chain uses TRBV11-2 with TRBJ2-7; no firm D call. This CDR3 has 13 amino acids. Germline CDR1 and CDR2: SGHAT and FQNNGV. V gave up 3 bases and J gave up 3 bases, with 9 bases separating them.

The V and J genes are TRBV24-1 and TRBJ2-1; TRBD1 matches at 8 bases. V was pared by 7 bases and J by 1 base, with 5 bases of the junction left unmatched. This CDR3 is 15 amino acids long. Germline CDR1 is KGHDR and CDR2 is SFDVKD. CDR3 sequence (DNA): TGTGCCACCAGCCCGACAGGGGTATCCTACAATGAGCAGTTCTTC. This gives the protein CATSPTGVSYNEQFF.

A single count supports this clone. The CDR3 here is CASSSGERPEAFF. The CDR3 nucleotides are TGCGCCAGCAGCTCGGGTGAGCGGCCTGAAGCTTTCTTT. This chain uses TRBV5-1 with TRBJ1-1, with D unclear. This CDR3 spans 13 amino acids. CDR1 SGHRS and CDR2 YFSETQ come from the germline V gene. The germline V and J ends were trimmed by 3 bases and 6 bases, with 12 bases remaining between them.

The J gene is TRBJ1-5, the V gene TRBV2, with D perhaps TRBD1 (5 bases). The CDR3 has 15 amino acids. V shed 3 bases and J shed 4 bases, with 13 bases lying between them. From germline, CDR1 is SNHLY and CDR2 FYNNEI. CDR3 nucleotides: TGTGCCAGCAGTGAGAGGCAGGGTAGGAATCAGCCCCAGCATTTT. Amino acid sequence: CASSERQGRNQPQHF.

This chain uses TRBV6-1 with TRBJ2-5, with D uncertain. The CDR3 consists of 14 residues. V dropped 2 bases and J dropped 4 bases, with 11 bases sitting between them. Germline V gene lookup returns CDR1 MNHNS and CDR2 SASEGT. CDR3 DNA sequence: TGTGCCAGCAGTGAAACCCGGGCGCGAGAGACCCAGTACTTC. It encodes CASSETRARETQYF.

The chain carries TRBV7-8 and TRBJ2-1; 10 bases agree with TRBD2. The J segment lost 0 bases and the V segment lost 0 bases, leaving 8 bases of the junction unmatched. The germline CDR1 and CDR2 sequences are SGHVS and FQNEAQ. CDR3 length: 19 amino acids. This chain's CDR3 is CASSLALAGDTRSYNEQFF. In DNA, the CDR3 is TGTGCCAGCAGCTTAGCTCTAGCGGGGGACACGCGCTCCTACAATGAGCAGTTCTTC.

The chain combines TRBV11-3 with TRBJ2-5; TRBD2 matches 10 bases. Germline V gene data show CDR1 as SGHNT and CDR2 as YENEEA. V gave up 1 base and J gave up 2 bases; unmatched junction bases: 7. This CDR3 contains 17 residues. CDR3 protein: CASSLGTSGEVQETQYF. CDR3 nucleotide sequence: TGTGCCAGCAGCTTAGGAACTAGCGGGGAGGTGCAAGAGACCCAGTACTTC.

CDR3: CASTDRVRGEKLFF. In DNA form, the CDR3 reads TGTGCCAGTACTGACAGGGTTCGTGGAGAAAAACTGTTTTTT. The rearrangement joins TRBV19 to TRBJ1-4; 7 bases fit TRBD1. This CDR3 has 14 amino acids. V gave up 7 bases and J gave up 8 bases; unmatched junction bases: 10. CDR1 LNHDA and CDR2 SQIVND come from the germline V gene (reference sequence).

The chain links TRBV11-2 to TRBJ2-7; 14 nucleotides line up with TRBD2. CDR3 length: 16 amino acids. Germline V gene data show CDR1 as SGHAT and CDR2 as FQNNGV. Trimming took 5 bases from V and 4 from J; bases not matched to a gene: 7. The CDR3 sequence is CASSPGLAGGRYEQYF. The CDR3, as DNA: TGTGCCAGCAGCCCCGGACTAGCGGGGGGACGGTACGAGCAGTACTTC.

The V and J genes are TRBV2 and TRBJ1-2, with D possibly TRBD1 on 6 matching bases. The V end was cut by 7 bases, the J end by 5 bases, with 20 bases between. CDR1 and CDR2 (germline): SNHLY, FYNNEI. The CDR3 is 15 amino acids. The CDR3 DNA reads TGTGCCAGCACGGGGGTAGGCAGGGGTGAATATGGCTACACCTTC. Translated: CASTGVGRGEYGYTF. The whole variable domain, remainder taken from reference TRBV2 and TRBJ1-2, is EPEVTQTPSHQVTQMGQEVILRCVPISNHLYFYWYRQILGQKVEFLVSFYNNEISEKSEIFDDQFSVERPDGSNFTLKIRSTKLEDSAMYFCASTGVGRGEYGYTFGSGTRLTVV.

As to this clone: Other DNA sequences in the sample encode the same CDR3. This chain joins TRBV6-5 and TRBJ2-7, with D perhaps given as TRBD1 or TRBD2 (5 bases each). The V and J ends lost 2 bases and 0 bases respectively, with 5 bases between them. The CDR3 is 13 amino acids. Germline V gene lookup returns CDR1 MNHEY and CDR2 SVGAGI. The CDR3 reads CASSYGGSYEQYF. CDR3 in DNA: TGTGCCAGCAGTTACGGGGGCTCCTACGAGCAGTACTTC.

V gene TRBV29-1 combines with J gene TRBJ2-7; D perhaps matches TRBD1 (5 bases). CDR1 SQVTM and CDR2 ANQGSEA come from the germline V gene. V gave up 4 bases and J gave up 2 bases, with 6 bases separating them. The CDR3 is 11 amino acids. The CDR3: CSVGQTYEQYF. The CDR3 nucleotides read TGCAGCGTTGGACAGACCTACGAGCAGTACTTC.

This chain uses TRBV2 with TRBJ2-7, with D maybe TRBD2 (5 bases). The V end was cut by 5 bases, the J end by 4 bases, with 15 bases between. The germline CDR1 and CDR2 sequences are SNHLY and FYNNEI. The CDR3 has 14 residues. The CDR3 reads CASSPSGFDYEQYF. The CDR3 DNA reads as TGTGCCAGCAGTCCTTCGGGGTTTGATTACGAGCAGTACTTC.

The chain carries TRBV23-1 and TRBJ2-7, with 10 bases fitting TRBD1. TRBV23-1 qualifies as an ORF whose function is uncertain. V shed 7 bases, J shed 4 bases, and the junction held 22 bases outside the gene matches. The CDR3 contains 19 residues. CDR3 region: CASTEITSGQGTVGYEQYF. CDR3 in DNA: TGCGCCAGCACCGAAATTACGTCGGGACAGGGGACTGTCGGTTACGAGCAGTACTTC.

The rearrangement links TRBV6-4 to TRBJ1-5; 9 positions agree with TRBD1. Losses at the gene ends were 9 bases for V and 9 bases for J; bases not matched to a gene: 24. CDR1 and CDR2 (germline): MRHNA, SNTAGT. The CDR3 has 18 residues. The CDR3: CARREYTGGAYFIGPQHF. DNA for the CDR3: TGTGCCAGAAGAGAATATACAGGGGGCGCGTATTTTATTGGGCCCCAGCATTTT.

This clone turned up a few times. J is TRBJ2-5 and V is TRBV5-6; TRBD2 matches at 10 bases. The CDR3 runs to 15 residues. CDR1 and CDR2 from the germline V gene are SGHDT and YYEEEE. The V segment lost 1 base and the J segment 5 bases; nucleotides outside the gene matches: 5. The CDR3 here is CASSLLIAGGETQYF. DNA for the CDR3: TGTGCCAGCAGCTTGCTAATAGCGGGGGGCGAGACCCAGTACTTC. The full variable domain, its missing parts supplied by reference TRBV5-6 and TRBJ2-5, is DAGVTQSPTHLIKTRGQQVTLRCSPKSGHDTVSWYQQALGQGPQFIFQYYEEEERQRGNFPDRFSGHQFPNYSSELNVNALLLGDSALYLCASSLLIAGGETQYFGPGTRLLVL.

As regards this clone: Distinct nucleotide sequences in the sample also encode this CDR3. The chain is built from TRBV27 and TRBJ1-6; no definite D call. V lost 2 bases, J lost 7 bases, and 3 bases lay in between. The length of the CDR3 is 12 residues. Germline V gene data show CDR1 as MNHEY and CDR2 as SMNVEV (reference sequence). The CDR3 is CASSLSNSPLHF. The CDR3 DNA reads TGTGCCAGCAGTTTAAGCAATTCACCCCTCCACTTT.

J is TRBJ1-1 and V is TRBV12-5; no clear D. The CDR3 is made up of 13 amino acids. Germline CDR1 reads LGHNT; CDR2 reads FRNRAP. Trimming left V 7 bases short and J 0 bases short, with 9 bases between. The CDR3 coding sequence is TGTGCTAGTGCTTACAGTATGAACACTGAAGCTTTCTTT. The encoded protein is CASAYSMNTEAFF.

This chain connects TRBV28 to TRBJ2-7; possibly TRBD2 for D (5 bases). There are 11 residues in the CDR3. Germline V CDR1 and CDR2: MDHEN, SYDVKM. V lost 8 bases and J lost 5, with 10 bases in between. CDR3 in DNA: TGTGCCAGCCGCCGGAGGCACGAGCAGTACTTC. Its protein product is CASRRRHEQYF.

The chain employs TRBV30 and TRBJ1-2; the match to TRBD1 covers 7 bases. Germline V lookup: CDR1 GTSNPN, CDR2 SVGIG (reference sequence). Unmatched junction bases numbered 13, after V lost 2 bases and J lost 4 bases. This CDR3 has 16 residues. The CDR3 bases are TGTGCCTGGAGTTTCCCGGCAGGGGGAAACGGCTATGGCTACACCTTC. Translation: CAWSFPAGGNGYGYTF.

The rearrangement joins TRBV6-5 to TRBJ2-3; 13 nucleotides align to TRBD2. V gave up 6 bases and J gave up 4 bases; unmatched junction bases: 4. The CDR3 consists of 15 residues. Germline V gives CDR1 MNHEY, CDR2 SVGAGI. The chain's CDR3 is CASRRGTSGADTQYF. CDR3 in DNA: TGTGCCAGCAGACGGGGGACTAGCGGGGCAGATACGCAGTATTTT.

The CDR3, as DNA: TGCAGTGCTAGTGGTGGACAGGGTGGCAATCAGCCCCAGCATTTT. It encodes CSASGGQGGNQPQHF. The V and J genes are TRBV20-1 and TRBJ1-5, with TRBD1 matching 8 bases. There are 15 residues in the CDR3. Germline-derived CDR1 and CDR2 are DFQATT and SNEGSKA (reference sequence). V shed 3 bases, J shed 2 bases, and the junction held 6 bases outside the gene matches.

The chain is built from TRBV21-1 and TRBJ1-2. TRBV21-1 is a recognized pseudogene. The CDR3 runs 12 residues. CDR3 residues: CASSPPGCGYTF. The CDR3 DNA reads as TGTGCCAGCAGCCCCCCGGGCTGTGGCTACACCTTC.

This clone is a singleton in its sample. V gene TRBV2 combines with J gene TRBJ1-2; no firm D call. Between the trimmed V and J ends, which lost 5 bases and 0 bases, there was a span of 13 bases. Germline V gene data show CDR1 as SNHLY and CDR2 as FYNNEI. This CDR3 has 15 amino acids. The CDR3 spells CASSQTRGSNYGYTF. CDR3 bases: TGTGCCAGCAGTCAAACCCGGGGATCTAACTATGGCTACACCTTC.

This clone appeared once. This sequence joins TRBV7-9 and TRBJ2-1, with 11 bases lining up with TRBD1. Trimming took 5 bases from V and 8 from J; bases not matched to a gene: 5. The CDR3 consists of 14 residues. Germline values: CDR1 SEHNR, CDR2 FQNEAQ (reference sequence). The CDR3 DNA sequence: TGTGCCAGCAGCCCAAGGACAGGGGGCTATGAGCAGTTCTTC. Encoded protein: CASSPRTGGYEQFF.

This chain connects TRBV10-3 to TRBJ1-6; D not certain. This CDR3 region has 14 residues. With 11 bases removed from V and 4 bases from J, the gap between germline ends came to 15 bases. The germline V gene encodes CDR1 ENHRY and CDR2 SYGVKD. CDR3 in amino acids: CAVRATEYNSPLHF. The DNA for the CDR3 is TGTGCCGTGAGAGCAACGGAATATAATTCACCCCTCCACTTT.

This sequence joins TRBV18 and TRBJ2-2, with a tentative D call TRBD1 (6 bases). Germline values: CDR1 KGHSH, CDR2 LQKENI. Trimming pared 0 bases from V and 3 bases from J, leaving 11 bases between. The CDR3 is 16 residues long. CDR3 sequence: CASSPPKTGDTGELFF. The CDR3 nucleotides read TGTGCCAGCTCACCACCAAAGACAGGAGACACCGGGGAGCTGTTTTTT. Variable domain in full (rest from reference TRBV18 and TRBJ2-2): NAGVMQNPRHLVRRRGQEARLRCSPMKGHSHVYWYRQLPEEGLKFMVYLQKENIIDESGMPKERFSAEFPKEGPSILRIQQVVRGDSAAYFCASSPPKTGDTGELFFGEGSRLTVL.

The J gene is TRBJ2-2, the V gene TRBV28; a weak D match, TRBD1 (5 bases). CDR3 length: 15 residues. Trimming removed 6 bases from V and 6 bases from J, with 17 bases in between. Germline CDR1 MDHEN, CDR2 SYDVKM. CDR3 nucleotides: TGTGCCAGCAGAACCGCAGGGTTTTCAGCCGGGGAGCTGTTTTTT. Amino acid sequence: CASRTAGFSAGELFF.

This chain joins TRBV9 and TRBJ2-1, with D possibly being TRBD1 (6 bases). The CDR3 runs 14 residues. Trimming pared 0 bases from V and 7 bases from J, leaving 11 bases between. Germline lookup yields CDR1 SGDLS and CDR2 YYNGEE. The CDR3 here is CASSVESRGNEQFF. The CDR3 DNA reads TGTGCCAGCAGCGTAGAAAGCAGGGGAAATGAGCAGTTCTTC.

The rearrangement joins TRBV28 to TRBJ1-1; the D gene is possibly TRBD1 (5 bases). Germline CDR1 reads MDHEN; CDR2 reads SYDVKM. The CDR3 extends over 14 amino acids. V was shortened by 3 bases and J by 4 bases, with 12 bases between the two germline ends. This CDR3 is CASSFQGGGTEAFF. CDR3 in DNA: TGTGCCAGCAGTTTCCAGGGAGGTGGCACTGAAGCTTTCTTT. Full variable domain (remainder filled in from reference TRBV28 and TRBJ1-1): DVKVTQSSRYLVKRTGEKVFLECVQDMDHENMFWYRQDPGLGLRLIYFSYDVKMKEKGDIPEGYSVSREKKERFSLILESASTNQTSMYLCASSFQGGGTEAFFGQGTRLTVV.